These 17 T cell receptor beta chains came from one sample sequenced in a study of Ad26.COV2.S vaccination and SARS-CoV-2 variants. Method: immunoSEQ multiplex PCR; TCRdb's copy keeps in-frame clones and lacks some. In the table there are 450,000 to 550,000 clones, roughly nine tenths of which are singletons. This sample's treatment: some 20 received Ad26.COV2.S at low or high dose, single or two shots; 5 received placebo; per-sample allocation not given. The samples were gathered on day 63 after the first injection of vaccine or placebo. This specimen consisted of peripheral blood, obtained in a trial of Ad26.COV2.S vaccine versus placebo. The origin of the receptors is a person aged 18-65 years who received the Ad26.COV2.S COVID-19 vaccine or a placebo.

V usage is TRBV4-3 and J usage is TRBJ2-7; TRBD1 matches 9 bases. After removal of 3 bases from V and 3 bases from J, the junction contained 3 bases not matched to a gene. Germline lookup yields CDR1 LGHNA and CDR2 YSLEER. CDR3 length: 14 residues. The CDR3 region has the DNA TGCGCCAGCAGCCAGCGGACAGGGGTCTACGAGCAGTACTTC. This translates into CASSQRTGVYEQYF.

This chain joins TRBV18 and TRBJ1-4; 9 nucleotides align to TRBD1. V was pared by 3 bases and J by 6 bases, with 2 bases of the junction left unmatched. The CDR3 is 14 amino acids. CDR1 is KGHSH and CDR2 is LQKENI in the germline V gene. CDR3: CASSPGTGYEKLFF. The CDR3 nucleotides are TGTGCCAGCTCACCTGGGACAGGGTATGAAAAACTGTTTTTT.

The chain links TRBV7-2 to TRBJ2-5; 7 bases are a match to TRBD2. Trimming removed 8 bases from V and 1 base from J; junction bases left unmatched: 7. The CDR3 is made up of 14 amino acids. In germline, CDR1 is SGHTA, CDR2 FQGNSA. This CDR3 reads CASGTRGSQETQYF. For the CDR3, the DNA is TGTGCCAGCGGAACGCGGGGGAGCCAAGAGACCCAGTACTTC.

This chain joins TRBV11-3 and TRBJ2-2; possibly TRBD2 for D (5 bases). The V end was cut by 3 bases, the J end by 9 bases, with 11 bases between. The CDR3 sequence is 13 residues long. The germline V gene has CDR1 SGHNT and CDR2 YENEEA. CDR3 DNA: TGTGCCAGCAGCTTTCGAGGGTCTCGGGAGCTGTTTTTT. Translation: CASSFRGSRELFF. The complete variable domain, with remaining parts taken from reference TRBV11-3 and TRBJ2-2, reads EAGVVQSPRYKIIEKKQPVAFWCNPISGHNTLYWYLQNLGQGPELLIRYENEEAVDDSQLPKDRFSAERLKGVDSTLKIQPAELGDSAVYLCASSFRGSRELFFGEGSRLTVL.

The V gene is TRBV19, the J gene TRBJ1-6; 8 nucleotides match TRBD1. The V gene end was trimmed by 4 bases and the J gene end by 4 bases; junction bases not matched to a gene: 6. This CDR3 is built from 16 residues. Per germline, CDR1 LNHDA and CDR2 SQIVND (reference sequence). The CDR3 protein is CASSTGTGPYNSPLHF. DNA of the CDR3: TGTGCCAGTAGTACGGGGACAGGTCCTTATAATTCACCCCTCCACTTT.

The chain recombines TRBV27 with TRBJ1-5; a weak D match, TRBD1 (5 bases). V shed 5 bases and J shed 6 bases, with 17 bases lying between them. The CDR3 loop spans 15 amino acids. CDR1 is MNHEY and CDR2 is SMNVEV in the germline V gene (reference sequence). CDR3 sequence: CASSTAGTVGQPQHF. CDR3 sequence (DNA): TGTGCCAGCAGTACCGCCGGGACTGTGGGTCAGCCCCAGCATTTT.

The V gene is TRBV5-6, the J gene TRBJ2-2, with 10 bases matching TRBD1. This CDR3 has 15 amino acids. CDR1 and CDR2 from the germline V gene are SGHDT and YYEEEE. With V trimmed by 3 bases and J by 4 bases, 3 bases remained unmatched. CDR3 coding DNA: TGTGCCAGCAGCTCGGGACAGGGGCCCACCGGGGAGCTGTTTTTT. Translated: CASSSGQGPTGELFF.

The J gene is TRBJ1-5, the V gene TRBV7-8, with D tentatively TRBD1 (6 bases). The germline V gene encodes CDR1 SGHVS and CDR2 FQNEAQ. CDR3 size: 13 residues. Trimming pared 8 bases from V and 4 bases from J, leaving 12 bases between. The CDR3 sequence: CASVGQINQPQHF. DNA of the CDR3: TGTGCCAGCGTCGGACAGATAAATCAGCCCCAGCATTTT.

The chain joins TRBV27 to TRBJ1-2, with 7 nucleotides matching TRBD1. The length of the CDR3 is 12 residues. CDR1 and CDR2 from the germline V gene are MNHEY and SMNVEV (reference sequence). V shed 7 bases and J 8 bases; nucleotides not matched to a gene: 7. The CDR3 region is CASTDRVNGYTF. The DNA of the CDR3 is TGTGCCAGCACAGACAGGGTCAACGGCTACACCTTC.

The chain recombines TRBV5-1 with TRBJ1-6, with TRBD1 identical over 8 bases. The CDR3 totals 15 residues. Germline V gives CDR1 SGHRS, CDR2 YFSETQ. J lost 8 bases, V lost 0 bases, and 4 bases had no gene match. CDR3 bases: TGCGCCAGCAGCTTGGATCCGACAGGGGATTCACCCCTCCACTTT. Translation: CASSLDPTGDSPLHF. The whole variable domain, remainder taken from reference TRBV5-1 and TRBJ1-6, is KAGVTQTPRYLIKTRGQQVTLSCSPISGHRSVSWYQQTPGQGLQFLFEYFSETQRNKGNFPGRFSGRQFSNSRSEMNVSTLELGDSALYLCASSLDPTGDSPLHFGNGTRLTVT.

This clone has only one observation. Other nucleotide sequences from this sample produce the same CDR3. The genes are TRBV9 and TRBJ2-1; TRBD1 might be the D (5 bases). Looked up from germline, CDR1 is SGDLS and CDR2 is YYNGEE. The CDR3 length is 15 residues. Trimming took 0 bases from V and 1 from J, leaving 8 bases between them. This CDR3 reads CASSVGGQSYNEQFF. The CDR3 nucleotides are TGTGCCAGCAGCGTAGGTGGACAATCCTACAATGAGCAGTTCTTC. Full variable domain (remainder filled in from reference TRBV9 and TRBJ2-1): DSGVTQTPKHLITATGQRVTLRCSPRSGDLSVYWYQQSLDQGLQFLIQYYNGEERAKGNILERFSAQQFPDLHSELNLSSLELGDSALYFCASSVGGQSYNEQFFGPGTRLTVL.

The CDR3: CSVVSQGRETEAFF. Written as DNA, the CDR3 is TGCAGCGTTGTTAGTCAGGGACGGGAGACTGAAGCTTTCTTT. The V and J genes are TRBV29-1 and TRBJ1-1; D perhaps matches TRBD1 (5 bases). The V and J ends lost 4 bases and 5 bases respectively, with 17 bases between them. In germline, CDR1 is SQVTM, CDR2 ANQGSEA. The CDR3 length is 14 residues.

V and J are TRBV7-3 and TRBJ1-1; possibly TRBD1 for D (6 bases). Per germline, CDR1 SGHTA and CDR2 FQGTGA. V shed 5 bases and J shed 2 bases, with 12 bases lying between them. This CDR3 has 14 residues. The CDR3 sequence is CASSRIQGNTEAFF. DNA for the CDR3: TGTGCCAGCAGCCGAATACAGGGAAACACTGAAGCTTTCTTT.

CDR3 loop: CATGGPAEGNSPLHF. CDR3 coding DNA: TGTGCCACCGGGGGGCCAGCCGAGGGTAATTCACCCCTCCACTTT. This rearrangement joins TRBV15 to TRBJ1-6, with D possibly TRBD1 on 6 matching bases. The CDR3 spans 15 residues. CDR1 and CDR2 (germline): LNHNV, YYDKDF (reference sequence). Deletions cut 8 bases from V and 6 bases from J, with 17 bases between.

The rearrangement uses TRBV9 and TRBJ2-1; D may be TRBD1 (6 bases). The CDR3 length is 15 residues. CDR1 and CDR2 (germline): SGDLS, YYNGEE. The V and J ends lost 2 bases and 0 bases respectively, with 9 bases between them. CDR3 residues: CASSVEGVSYNEQFF. Here the CDR3 DNA reads TGTGCCAGCAGCGTTGAGGGGGTCTCCTACAATGAGCAGTTCTTC.

This clone was counted only a few times. The rearrangement uses TRBV4-2 and TRBJ1-6, with D maybe TRBD1 (5 bases). Germline V lookup: CDR1 LGHNA, CDR2 YNFKEQ. The CDR3 spans 15 residues. V was clipped by 5 bases and J by 8 bases, with 16 bases between them. In DNA, the CDR3 is TGTGCCAGCAGCTTCCTTAGCAGGGATGATTCACCCCTCCACTTT. It codes for CASSFLSRDDSPLHF.

This clone was detected a few times. The chain has TRBV4-1 and TRBJ1-5; no definite D call. The CDR3 totals 16 residues. CDR1 and CDR2 from the germline V gene are MGHRA and YSYEKL. V shed 1 base and J shed 2 bases, with 12 bases lying between them. In DNA form, the CDR3 reads TGCGCCAGCAGCCAAGGCCCGGGGAAGGGCAATCAGCCCCAGCATTTT. It is translated as CASSQGPGKGNQPQHF.